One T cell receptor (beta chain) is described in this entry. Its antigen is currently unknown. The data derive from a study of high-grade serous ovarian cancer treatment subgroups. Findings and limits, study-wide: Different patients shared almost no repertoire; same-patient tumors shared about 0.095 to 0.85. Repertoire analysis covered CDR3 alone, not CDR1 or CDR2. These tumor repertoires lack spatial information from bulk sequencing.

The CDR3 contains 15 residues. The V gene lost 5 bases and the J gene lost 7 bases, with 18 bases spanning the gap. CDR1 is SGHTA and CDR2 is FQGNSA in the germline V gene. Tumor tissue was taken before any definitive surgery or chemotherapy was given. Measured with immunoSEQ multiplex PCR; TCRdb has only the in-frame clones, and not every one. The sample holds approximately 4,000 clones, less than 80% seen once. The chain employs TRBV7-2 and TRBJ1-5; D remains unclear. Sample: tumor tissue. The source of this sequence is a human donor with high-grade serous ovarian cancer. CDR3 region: CASSPDAGFGQPQHF. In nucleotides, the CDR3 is TGTGCCAGCAGCCCCGATGCAGGATTTGGCCAGCCCCAGCATTTT.